The rows below give T cell receptor beta chains drawn from one sample of a study of regulatory T cells in long-lasting Graves disease. TCRdb re-derived calls from the multiplex PCR reads in MiXCR, one entry per CDR3 protein. The sample holds 700,000 or so distinct CDR3 sequences, 25% to 35% seen once. This specimen consisted of peripheral blood mononuclear cells (PBMCs), obtained when the disease was refractory, from a patient treated with antithyroid drugs. These receptors all come from a female donor with Graves disease. CDR3s include the opening cysteine and the closing phenylalanine or tryptophan. The D gene is left open where the match is weak. Size is stated for part of the rows, as once, few or many counts, or as a class when the clone is expanded.

d_gene: TRBD1; j_gene: TRBJ1-2; abundance: .; v_gene: TRBV6-5; CDR3aa: CASSFFPGQGTHGYTF; CDR3nt: TGTGCCAGCAGTTTCTTCCCGGGACAGGGGACTCATGGCTACACCTTC
d_gene: TRBD2; j_gene: TRBJ2-4; abundance: .; v_gene: TRBV28; CDR3aa: CASSLSGIGKNIQYF; CDR3nt: TGTGCCAGCAGTTTAAGCGGGATCGGGAAAAACATTCAGTACTTC
d_gene: TRBD1; j_gene: TRBJ1-1; abundance: many; v_gene: TRBV12-3/TRBV12-4; CDR3aa: CASSFRGRAEAFF; CDR3nt: TGTGCCAGCAGTTTCAGGGGGAGGGCTGAAGCTTTCTTT
d_gene: .; j_gene: TRBJ1-3; abundance: .; v_gene: TRBV9; CDR3aa: CASRPERGSGNTIYF; CDR3nt: TGTGCCAGCAGACCTGAGCGGGGTAGTGGAAACACCATATATTTT
d_gene: .; j_gene: TRBJ1-1; abundance: .; v_gene: TRBV9; CDR3aa: CASSARIDTQNTEAFF; CDR3nt: TGTGCCAGCAGCGCTCGAATTGACACTCAGAACACTGAAGCTTTCTTT
d_gene: TRBD1; j_gene: TRBJ2-7; abundance: .; v_gene: TRBV7-2; CDR3aa: CASSPGTALYEQYF; CDR3nt: TGTGCCAGCAGCCCTGGGACAGCGCTTTACGAGCAGTACTTC
d_gene: .; j_gene: TRBJ1-1; abundance: many; v_gene: TRBV2; CDR3aa: CASLTGTMNTEAFF; CDR3nt: TGTGCCAGTTTGACGGGGACCATGAACACTGAAGCTTTCTTT
d_gene: .; j_gene: TRBJ2-7; abundance: many; v_gene: TRBV24-1; CDR3aa: CATSDLDKSYEQYF; CDR3nt: TGTGCCACCAGTGATTTGGACAAGTCCTACGAGCAGTACTTC
d_gene: .; j_gene: TRBJ1-1; abundance: .; v_gene: TRBV5-1; CDR3aa: CASTPGLMNTEAFF; CDR3nt: TGCGCCAGCACCCCCGGACTGATGAACACTGAAGCTTTCTTT
d_gene: TRBD1; j_gene: TRBJ1-5; abundance: many; v_gene: TRBV28; CDR3aa: CASSRTGESNQPQHF; CDR3nt: TGTGCCAGCAGTAGGACAGGTGAAAGCAATCAGCCCCAGCATTTT
d_gene: .; j_gene: TRBJ2-2; abundance: .; v_gene: TRBV11-2; CDR3aa: CASSSHAYNGELFF; CDR3nt: TGTGCCAGCAGCTCACACGCATACAACGGGGAGCTGTTTTTT
d_gene: .; j_gene: TRBJ1-2; abundance: few; v_gene: TRBV29-1; CDR3aa: CSVGTNYGYTF; CDR3nt: TGCAGCGTTGGGACCAACTATGGCTACACCTTC
d_gene: .; j_gene: TRBJ1-2; abundance: .; v_gene: TRBV6-5; CDR3aa: CASSYSTRVVGYTF; CDR3nt: TGTGCCAGCAGTTATTCAACACGGGTGGTAGGCTACACCTTC